Included here is one T cell receptor (beta chain) sequence, with context. In its sample, this clone was seen a few times. The antigen it binds to is not known. Base qualities are missing; no much larger clone stands one base away. The sample comes from a study of blood T cell repertoires in COVID-19 (dated by TCRdb to about 2020). About the investigation overall: Samples covering the acute and convalescent phases of COVID-19 were provided by collaborators in the United States, Italy and Spain. The material from the prospective study consisted of cDNA or gDNA derived from T cells, B-cell-depleted T cells, or PBMCs. The dataset comprised deeply sampled blood TCRbeta repertoires from subjects exposed to, actively infected with, or recovered from COVID-19. A freely available public database, intended as a resource for researchers studying the immune response to SARS-CoV-2, is where the repertoires were released. The samples were drawn from two sources: the first 160 participants of the ongoing ImmuneRACE study, and 1,000 to 1,500 subjects contributed by 6 global collaborators. A de-identified subject ID, COVID-19 status, age in years and sex were almost always included in the sample metadata. Where available, HLA class I and class II types were taken from metadata supplied by the sample provider and were not determined by assay-based typing.

Enrolling through a virtual design, the prospective study's participants ranged in age from roughly 18 to 90 years and lived across 24 United States geographic areas. Cohort assignment in the prospective study relied on participant-reported clinical history from a screening survey and a study questionnaire. Exposed participants were defined as having been in contact with someone with a PCR-confirmed or clinician-diagnosed COVID-19 case within 2 weeks of study entry. In the prospective study, whole blood, serum and a nasopharyngeal or oropharyngeal swab were collected from each participant by mobile phlebotomists. Over a roughly two-month period, participants in the prospective study had the option of providing additional blood draws and questionnaires. Before DNA extraction, blood samples from the prospective study were shipped at room temperature or frozen. CDR1 and CDR2 were assigned from the germline V gene as SGHRS and YFSETQ. The CDR3 covers 14 residues, taking in both the cysteine and the phenylalanine. Kept here is only the CDR3 DNA, which spans 42 bases and is read in frame from base 1. Relative to germline, V is missing 2 bases and J is missing 4 bases, with 4 bases of the junction outside any gene match.

The investigation overall reported the following: How much clinical and demographic metadata was included differed by source and by participant, and the metadata was provided uncurated.

The immunoSEQ Assay, a bias-controlled multiplex PCR, was used to amplify TCRbeta CDR3 regions from genomic DNA. Per the original workflow: The number of nucleated cells in each sample was estimated by amplification of reference gene primers within the assay. Sequence reads were collapsed and filtered to measure the absolute abundance of every unique TCRbeta CDR3 rearrangement. Productive Simpson clonality was computed per sample as the square root of Simpson's diversity index over productive rearrangements. TCRdb retrieved this table from immuneACCESS and kept in-frame rearrangements only. Not all clones are present; in checked studies, unresolved V genes account for under half, and no reason is known for the remainder. V and J calls and clone size are copied from that table; D and trimming were computed from the DNA. Present in this sample are a few hundred thousand clones, about nine tenths of which were seen just once. The ten largest clones represent roughly 2.9% of the sample.

This TCR came from a woman between 45 and 65 years old who had been exposed to COVID-19. The sequenced sample consisted of PBMCs or T cells enriched from blood (not recorded which). The chain couples TRBV5-1 to TRBJ2-7; TRBD1 aligns with 9 central bases. The DNA sequence is TGCGCCAGCAGCTTCGGGGACAGGGAGTACGAGCAGTACTTC. It translates to CASSFGDREYEQYF.